Described below is a single T cell receptor (beta chain) sequence and its context. Its matching antigen is unknown. Overall study results and limits: Tumor memory CD4+ T cell TCR gene usage clustered with blood and lymph node memory CD4+ cells and lymph node naive CD4+ cells. Tumor-infiltrating Treg TCR alpha and beta sequences overlapped most with tumor naive CD4+ T cells, then blood naive.

After constant-region reverse-primer amplification, full-length variable regions underwent semi-nested PCR with Nested Universal Primer A. MiXCR was run by TCRdb on the 5' RACE reads, yielding one entry per CDR3 protein. The profile shows under 9,500 distinct CDR3 sequences, approximately 34% of them singletons. CDR1 is DFQATT, CDR2 SNEGSKA, per germline (reference sequence). Trimming removed 4 bases at V and 3 bases at J, with 25 bases between. This CDR3 is built from 18 residues. Treg sorting used a CD4+CD25+CD127-/low gate. The chain carries TRBV20-1 and TRBJ1-5; perhaps TRBD1 as D (5 bases). Sequences were obtained from Tregs sorted from blood. This receptor was identified in a female donor with breast cancer. CDR3: CSAILTTKTEIYNQPQHF. The CDR3 nucleotides read TGCAGTGCTATACTCACGACAAAGACAGAAATATACAATCAGCCCCAGCATTTT.